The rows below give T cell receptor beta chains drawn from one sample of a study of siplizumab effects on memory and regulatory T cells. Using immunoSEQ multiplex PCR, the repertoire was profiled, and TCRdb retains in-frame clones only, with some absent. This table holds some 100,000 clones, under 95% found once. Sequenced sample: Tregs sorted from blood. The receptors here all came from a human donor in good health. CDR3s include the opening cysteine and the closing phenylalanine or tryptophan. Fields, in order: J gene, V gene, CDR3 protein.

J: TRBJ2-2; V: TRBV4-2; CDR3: CASSQGARQNTGELFF
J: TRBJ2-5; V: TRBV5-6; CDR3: CASSLVSDQETQYF
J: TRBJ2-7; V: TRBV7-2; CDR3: CASTLRGSSYEQYF
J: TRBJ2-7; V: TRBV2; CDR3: CASTDDDYEQYF
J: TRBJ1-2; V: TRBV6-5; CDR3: CASSYLGGANYGYTF
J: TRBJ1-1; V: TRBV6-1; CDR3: CASSEAGIVNTEAFF
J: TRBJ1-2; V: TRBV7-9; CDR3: CASSLIAGDYGYTF
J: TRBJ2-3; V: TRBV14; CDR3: CASSQGRDTQYF
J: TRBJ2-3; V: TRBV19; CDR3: CASSRGMVADTQYF
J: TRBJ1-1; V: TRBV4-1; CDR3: CASSQGRQGRTEAFF
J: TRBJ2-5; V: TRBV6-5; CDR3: CASRGLAGGQETQYF
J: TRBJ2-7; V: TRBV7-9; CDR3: CASSLAQGAFYEQYF
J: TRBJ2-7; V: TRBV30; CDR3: CAWSVGLAGYEQYF
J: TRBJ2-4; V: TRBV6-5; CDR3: CASRRPGGKNIQYF
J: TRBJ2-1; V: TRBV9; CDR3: CASSVAGGSYNEQFF
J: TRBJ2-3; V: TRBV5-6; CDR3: CASSFGPREAQYF